This TCR beta chain was retrieved from a study of post-analysis software for immune sequencing data. Concerning this clonotype itself: Its specificity is not known.

The CDR3 runs to 13 residues. CDR1 and CDR2 from the germline V gene are SGDLS and YYNGEE. The germline V and J ends were trimmed by 0 bases and 5 bases, with 9 bases remaining between them. Whole-study results and caveats: TRBV5-6, TRBV5-1 and TRBV20-1 belonged to a set of roughly 5 TRBV segments that were more frequent in patients than controls.

Unique molecular identifiers were carried by the TCR beta cDNA libraries. MiXCR, run by TCRdb on the PCR reads, gives a single entry per CDR3 protein. The sample holds 800,000 to 950,000 distinct CDR3 sequences, approximately 53% seen once. Sequenced material: blood. The receptor's source is a girl aged 10 to 17 with multiple sclerosis. The chain combines TRBV9 with TRBJ2-7; no definite D call. The CDR3 nucleotides are TGTGCCAGCAGCGTAGAAGTAGGGAACGAGCAGTACTTC. It translates to CASSVEVGNEQYF.